This is a list of T cell receptor beta chains from one sample in a study of CD8+ T cells in alopecia areata. Some clones are missing from TCRdb's copy, which holds only in-frame ones; the method was immunoSEQ multiplex PCR. Of 170,000 or so clones listed, about three fifths are singletons. The sequencing here drew on CD8+ T cells sorted from blood, taken at week 24, from a patient treated with tofacitinib. Receptors were obtained from a human donor with alopecia areata. CDR3s leave out the opening cysteine and the closing phenylalanine or tryptophan. The size entry is marked missing in some rows and otherwise reads once, few, many or a size class.

clone_size,j_call,v_call,cdr3_aa
NA,TRBJ1-2,TRBV7-8,ASTGVDYGYT
NA,TRBJ2-1,TRBV5-1,ASSPRPYNEQF
NA,TRBJ2-1,TRBV7-9,ASSLLAEDNEQF
NA,TRBJ1-2,TRBV29-1,SVEGIGGYGYT
NA,TRBJ2-1,TRBV30,AWSAGVNEQF
once,TRBJ2-2,TRBV11-2,ASSLGAGELF
NA,TRBJ2-2,TRBV13,ASSPSEAGPPGELF
NA,TRBJ2-7,TRBV5-1,ASSLTEGTAFRTYEQY
few,TRBJ2-1,TRBV27,ASRRTGLPIYNEQF
NA,TRBJ2-6,TRBV14,ASSQDWRGRSSGANVLT
NA,TRBJ2-1,TRBV13,ASSQTSGGEQF
NA,TRBJ2-7,TRBV30,AWSEGYEQY
NA,TRBJ2-3,TRBV25-1,ASRRVDRETQY
NA,TRBJ2-2,TRBV27,ASSIPGRDGTGELF
NA,TRBJ1-2,TRBV9,ASSPPGNYGYT
once,TRBJ1-6,TRBV6-1,ASSEPRLRISPLH
NA,TRBJ2-1,TRBV29-1,SVLQGAIYNEQF
few,TRBJ2-3,TRBV6-5,ASKAGSKLTQY
few,TRBJ2-1,TRBV11-2,ASSLAGDTNEQF
once,TRBJ2-7,TRBV11-2,ASSPSGGAYEQY
NA,TRBJ2-5,TRBV30,AWSVLLAGGGLQETQY
NA,TRBJ2-7,TRBV9,ASSPSGSTGFYEQY
NA,TRBJ1-1,TRBV29-1,SVSGLGRAIWAEAF
NA,TRBJ1-4,TRBV5-1,ASTFEGTTNEKLF
NA,TRBJ2-5,TRBV5-1,ASSSTGTPQETQY
NA,TRBJ1-3,TRBV5-1,ASSLRTVTGGSGNTIY
NA,TRBJ1-5,TRBV7-2,ASSPGQGDNQPQH
NA,TRBJ1-5,TRBV5-3,ARSLAVPSPGYNQPQH